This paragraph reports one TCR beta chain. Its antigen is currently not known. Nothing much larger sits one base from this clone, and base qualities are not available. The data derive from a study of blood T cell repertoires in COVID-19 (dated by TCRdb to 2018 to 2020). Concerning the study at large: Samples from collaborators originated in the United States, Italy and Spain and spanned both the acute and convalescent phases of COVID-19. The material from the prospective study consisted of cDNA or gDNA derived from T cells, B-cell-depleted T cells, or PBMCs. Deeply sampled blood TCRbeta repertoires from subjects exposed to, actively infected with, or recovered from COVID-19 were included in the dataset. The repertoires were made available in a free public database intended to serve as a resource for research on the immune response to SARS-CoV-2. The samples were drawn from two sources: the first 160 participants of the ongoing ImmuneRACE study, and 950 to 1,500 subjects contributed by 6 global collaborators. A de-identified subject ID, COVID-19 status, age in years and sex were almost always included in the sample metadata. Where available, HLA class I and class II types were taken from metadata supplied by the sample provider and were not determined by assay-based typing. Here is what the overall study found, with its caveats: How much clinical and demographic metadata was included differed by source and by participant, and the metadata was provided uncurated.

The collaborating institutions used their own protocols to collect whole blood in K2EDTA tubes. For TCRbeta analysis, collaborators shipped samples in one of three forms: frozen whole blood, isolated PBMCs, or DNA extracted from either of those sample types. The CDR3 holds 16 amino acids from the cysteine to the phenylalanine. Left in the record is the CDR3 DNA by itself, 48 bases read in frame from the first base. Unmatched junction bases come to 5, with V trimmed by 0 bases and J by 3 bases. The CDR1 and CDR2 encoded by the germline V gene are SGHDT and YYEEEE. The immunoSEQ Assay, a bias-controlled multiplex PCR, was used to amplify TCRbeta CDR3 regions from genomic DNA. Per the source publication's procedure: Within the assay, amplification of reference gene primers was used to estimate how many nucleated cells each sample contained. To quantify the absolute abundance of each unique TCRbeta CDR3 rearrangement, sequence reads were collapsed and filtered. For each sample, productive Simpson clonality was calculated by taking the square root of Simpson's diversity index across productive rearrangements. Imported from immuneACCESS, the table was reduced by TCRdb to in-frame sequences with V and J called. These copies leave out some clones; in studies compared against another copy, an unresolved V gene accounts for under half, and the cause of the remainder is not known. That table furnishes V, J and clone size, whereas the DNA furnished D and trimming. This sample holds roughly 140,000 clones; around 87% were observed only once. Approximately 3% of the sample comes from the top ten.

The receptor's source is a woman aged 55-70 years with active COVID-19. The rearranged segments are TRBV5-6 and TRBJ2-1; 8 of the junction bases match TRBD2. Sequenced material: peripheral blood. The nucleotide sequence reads TGTGCCAGCAGCTTGGAAGCGGGAGTGATCTACAATGAGCAGTTCTTC. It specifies CASSLEAGVIYNEQFF.